A selection of T cell receptor beta chains follows, all from one sample in a study of blood T cell repertoires in COVID-19. Assay: immunoSEQ multiplex PCR; the TCRdb copy retains only in-frame clones and omits some. The sample yields about 290,000 clones, around 90% seen once. The source material was PBMCs or T cells enriched from blood (not recorded which). The receptors were sampled from a woman aged 40 to 50 who had recovered from COVID-19. CDR3s include the opening cysteine and the closing phenylalanine or tryptophan. D genes are given only for firm matches. Only some rows state a clone size, as once, few, many or a class for expanded clones.

V gene,clone size,J gene,D gene,CDR3 protein,CDR3 DNA
TRBV2,-,TRBJ2-2,TRBD1,CASEGTGTGELFF,TGTGCCAGCGAGGGGACAGGAACCGGGGAGCTGTTTTTT
TRBV4-3,-,TRBJ2-1,TRBD2,CASSQDRSGRGYNEQFF,TGCGCCAGCAGCCAAGATCGTAGCGGGAGAGGGTACAATGAGCAGTTCTTC
TRBV14,once,TRBJ2-2,-,CASRQGHTQALNTGELFF,TGTGCCAGCAGACAGGGCCACACCCAAGCCTTAAACACCGGGGAGCTGTTTTTT
TRBV12-3/TRBV12-4,-,TRBJ1-5,-,CASSLGGIQPQHF,TGTGCCAGCAGTTTAGGAGGGATTCAGCCCCAGCATTTT
TRBV4-1,-,TRBJ1-1,TRBD1,CASSADRGREAFF,TGCGCCAGCAGCGCCGACAGGGGGCGAGAAGCTTTCTTT
TRBV7-2,-,TRBJ2-1,TRBD2,CASSPPERGIYNEQFF,TGTGCCAGCAGCCCTCCCGAGCGGGGTATATACAATGAGCAGTTCTTC
TRBV2,-,TRBJ1-2,-,CASNKEIDGGYTF,TGTGCCAGCAACAAGGAGATTGATGGTGGCTACACCTTC
TRBV30,-,TRBJ1-6,-,CAWSASVGSSYNSPLHF,TGTGCCTGGAGTGCAAGCGTGGGGAGCTCCTATAATTCACCCCTCCACTTT
TRBV23-1,-,TRBJ1-6,TRBD1,CASSPQGAPYNSPLHF,TGCGCCAGCAGCCCCCAGGGGGCCCCCTATAATTCACCCCTCCACTTT
TRBV27,-,TRBJ2-7,TRBD2,CASSLFGGREREVTYEQYF,TGTGCCAGCAGTTTATTTGGGGGTCGGGAGCGGGAGGTGACCTACGAGCAGTACTTC
TRBV7-2,few,TRBJ2-1,TRBD2,CASSLSGRIDEQFF,TGTGCCAGCAGCTTGAGCGGGAGAATCGATGAGCAGTTCTTC
TRBV3-1/TRBV3-2,once,TRBJ2-5,TRBD1,CASSPQGATGEETQYF,TGTGCCAGCAGCCCCCAAGGTGCGACAGGGGAAGAGACCCAGTACTTC
TRBV7-2,-,TRBJ1-2,TRBD1,CAIPTGTVGYGYTF,TGTGCCATCCCGACCGGGACAGTTGGCTATGGCTACACCTTC
TRBV5-4,-,TRBJ1-1,-,CAAGRNTEAFF,TGTGCCGCGGGACGGAACACTGAAGCTTTCTTT
TRBV18,-,TRBJ1-5,-,CASSPLGGVNSNQPQHF,TGTGCCAGCTCACCGCTTGGGGGGGTTAATAGCAATCAGCCCCAGCATTTT
TRBV30,few,TRBJ2-7,-,CAWTPGHSYEQYF,TGTGCCTGGACCCCTGGACATTCCTACGAGCAGTACTTC
TRBV28,-,TRBJ1-1,-,CASSPLEIEAFF,TGTGCCAGCAGTCCCCTAGAAATTGAAGCTTTCTTT
TRBV11-2,-,TRBJ2-7,-,CASMARSGSLYEQYF,TGTGCCAGTATGGCCCGTAGTGGGAGTCTCTACGAGCAGTACTTC
TRBV11-2,-,TRBJ1-2,-,CASSFLPGWRVDGYTF,TGTGCCAGCAGCTTTCTGCCCGGGTGGCGAGTAGATGGCTACACCTTC
TRBV9,-,TRBJ2-5,TRBD2,CASSVAWEGETQYF,TGTGCCAGCAGCGTAGCGTGGGAGGGAGAGACCCAGTACTTC
TRBV6-2/TRBV6-3,-,TRBJ2-7,-,CASSYRGQGLHEQYF,TGTGCCAGCAGTTACAGGGGGCAGGGACTCCACGAGCAGTACTTC
TRBV5-1,-,TRBJ1-1,TRBD1,CASSLGPTGSTEAFF,TGCGCCAGCAGCTTGGGTCCGACAGGGTCGACTGAAGCTTTCTTT
TRBV6-5,-,TRBJ1-3,-,CASSYSRESSGNTIYF,TGTGCCAGCAGTTACTCACGGGAGTCCTCTGGAAACACCATATATTTT
TRBV7-6,-,TRBJ2-1,TRBD1,CASSLSTLPETGGMFF,TGTGCCAGCAGCTTATCAACCCTCCCAGAGACAGGGGGAATGTTCTTC
TRBV18,-,TRBJ1-1,-,CASSPLTEYEAFF,TGTGCCAGCTCACCACTGACAGAATATGAAGCTTTCTTT
TRBV3-1/TRBV3-2,-,TRBJ2-1,-,CASSQEAREQFF,TGTGCCAGCAGCCAAGAAGCCCGTGAGCAGTTCTTC
TRBV7-2,-,TRBJ1-3,TRBD1,CASSLGQLRGNTIYF,TGTGCCAGCAGCCTGGGACAGCTAAGAGGAAACACCATATATTTT
TRBV29-1,-,TRBJ1-2,-,CSVDSSRGSLNYGYTF,TGCAGCGTTGATTCTTCGAGAGGGTCCCTTAACTATGGCTACACCTTC
TRBV29-1,-,TRBJ2-7,TRBD1,CSGKDRGVHEQYF,TGCAGCGGGAAAGACAGGGGAGTTCACGAGCAGTACTTC
TRBV3-1/TRBV3-2,-,TRBJ1-6,-,CASSQDYRGGNSPLHF,TGTGCCAGCAGCCAAGATTACCGGGGTGGAAATTCACCCCTCCACTTT
TRBV4-2,once,TRBJ1-1,TRBD1,CASSQEDRLNTEAFF,TGTGCCAGCAGCCAAGAGGACAGGCTGAACACTGAAGCTTTCTTT
TRBV3-1/TRBV3-2,-,TRBJ1-1,TRBD1,CASSLQPGGFTEAFF,TGTGCCAGCAGCCTCCAACCAGGGGGCTTTACTGAAGCTTTCTTT
TRBV2,-,TRBJ2-6,-,CAGSGYGANVLTF,TGTGCCGGATCAGGCTACGGGGCCAACGTCCTGACTTTC
TRBV30,few,TRBJ2-7,TRBD1,CAWSGMITTGGNEQYF,TGTGCCTGGAGTGGCATGATAACGACAGGGGGGAATGAGCAGTACTTC
TRBV2,-,TRBJ1-6,-,CASSDRSRGSPLHF,TGTGCCAGCAGTGATCGGTCCCGGGGTTCACCCCTCCACTTT
TRBV6-2/TRBV6-3,-,TRBJ2-7,TRBD2,CASSSTSGSIYEQYF,TGTGCCAGCAGCTCAACTAGCGGGAGTATTTACGAGCAGTACTTC
TRBV5-4,-,TRBJ2-7,-,CASSSQGREQYF,TGTGCCAGCAGCTCACAGGGTCGCGAGCAGTACTTC
TRBV2,-,TRBJ2-7,TRBD1,CASLRQGRIEQYF,TGTGCCAGCCTCAGACAGGGTCGGATTGAGCAGTACTTC
TRBV4-1,-,TRBJ1-3,-,CASSQDPYGSGNTIYF,TGCGCCAGCAGCCAAGATCCTTACGGCTCTGGAAACACCATATATTTT
TRBV7-2,-,TRBJ2-1,-,CASRLLPSYNEQFF,TGTGCCAGCCGCCTACTGCCCTCCTACAATGAGCAGTTCTTC
TRBV30,-,TRBJ2-3,-,CAWSVSRQGPSTDTQYF,TGTGCCTGGAGTGTTTCCCGGCAGGGGCCTAGCACAGATACGCAGTATTTT
TRBV19,-,TRBJ1-1,-,CASAGRGTEAFF,TGTGCCTCCGCGGGCCGCGGCACTGAAGCTTTCTTT
TRBV5-4,-,TRBJ1-2,TRBD1,CASSPGQGAAGYTF,TGTGCCAGCAGCCCAGGGCAGGGGGCGGCTGGCTACACCTTC
TRBV3-1/TRBV3-2,-,TRBJ2-5,-,CASSQGALGETQYF,TGTGCCAGCAGCCAAGGAGCGCTCGGCGAGACCCAGTACTTC
TRBV7-9,-,TRBJ1-2,-,CASSLFEGGNYGYTF,TGTGCCAGCAGCTTATTTGAGGGTGGCAACTATGGCTACACCTTC
TRBV5-1,once,TRBJ2-7,-,CASSGGQAFSYEQYF,TGCGCCAGCAGCGGGGGACAAGCATTTTCCTACGAGCAGTACTTC
TRBV6-6,-,TRBJ2-7,-,CATWEFGGKQYF,TGTGCCACCTGGGAGTTCGGGGGAAAGCAGTACTTC
TRBV19,-,TRBJ2-1,TRBD1,CASSPRQGLFHEQFF,TGTGCCAGTAGTCCTCGACAGGGCCTTTTTCATGAGCAGTTCTTC